The 10 T cell receptor beta chains below come from one sample, sequenced in a study of OX40 agonist ivuxolimab in advanced cancers. The assay was immunoSEQ multiplex PCR, and TCRdb's table has in-frame clones only and misses some. Found here are more than 20,000 clones, 85% to 90% of them singletons; the top ten hold roughly a tenth. The specimen comprised CD4+ or CD8+ T cells sorted from blood, sampled in a trial of the OX40 agonist ivuxolimab. The receptors here all came from an adult with an advanced solid tumor such as melanoma, head and neck, liver or kidney cancer.

This sequence joins TRBV6-1 and TRBJ2-5; D is unclear. The CDR3 contains 16 residues. Trimming stripped 2 bases from V and 1 base from J, with 14 bases between. Germline CDR1 MNHNS, CDR2 SASEGT. CDR3 residues: CASSESFAGSQETQYF. The CDR3 DNA is TGTGCCAGCAGTGAAAGTTTTGCAGGTTCCCAAGAGACCCAGTACTTC.

This clone has only a few counts. V and J are TRBV7-9 and TRBJ1-1; D gene uncertain. The CDR3 has 12 residues. The germline CDR1 and CDR2 sequences are SEHNR and FQNEAQ (reference sequence). V lost 8 bases to trimming and J lost 4 bases, with 11 bases between them. CDR3 protein: CASFEPGTEAFF. The CDR3 DNA reads TGTGCCAGCTTCGAGCCGGGCACTGAAGCTTTCTTT.

The chain has TRBV6-5 and TRBJ1-1, with D perhaps matching TRBD1 (6 bases). Per germline, CDR1 MNHEY and CDR2 SVGAGI. This CDR3 is 15 amino acids long. Trimming removed 4 bases at V and 0 bases at J, with 12 bases between. As DNA, the CDR3 is TGTGCCAGCAGTTCGGGGGCACGTGTGAACACTGAAGCTTTCTTT. Translating gives CASSSGARVNTEAFF.

This clone was seen just once. This chain joins TRBV15 and TRBJ1-1; D is ambiguous. This CDR3 contains 13 residues. V lost 0 bases to trimming and J lost 6 bases, with 8 bases between them. Germline values: CDR1 LNHNV, CDR2 YYDKDF (reference sequence). In DNA, the CDR3 is TGTGCCACCAGCAGAGATTCGGTCGCTGAAGCTTTCTTT. It yields the protein CATSRDSVAEAFF.

The chain is built from TRBV7-8 and TRBJ2-5, with 14 bases fitting TRBD2. Germline CDR1 reads SGHVS; CDR2 reads FQNEAQ. The CDR3 runs 16 residues. V lost 5 bases, J lost 5 bases, and 7 bases stayed unmatched. The CDR3 loop reads CASSIGLAGGLETQYF. The CDR3 coding sequence is TGTGCCAGCAGCATTGGACTAGCGGGGGGTTTGGAGACCCAGTACTTC.

The rearrangement joins TRBV13 to TRBJ2-6, with D uncertain. CDR1 is PRHDT, CDR2 FYEKMQ, per germline (reference sequence). The CDR3 sequence is 16 residues long. Trimming took off 1 base at V and 0 bases at J, with 7 bases between the two ends. DNA of the CDR3: TGTGCCAGCAGCTTAGACAGCAGCTCTGGGGCCAACGTCCTGACTTTC. It specifies CASSLDSSSGANVLTF.

The V and J genes are TRBV27 and TRBJ2-5, with D perhaps being TRBD1 or TRBD2 (6 bases each). The CDR3 sequence is 14 residues long. V lost 0 bases and J lost 7, with 12 bases in between. Germline V CDR1 and CDR2: MNHEY, SMNVEV (reference sequence). The chain's CDR3 is CASSLSGGWGTQYF. The CDR3, as DNA: TGTGCCAGCAGTTTATCAGGGGGGTGGGGGACCCAGTACTTC.

This sequence joins TRBV9 and TRBJ2-1, with D possibly being TRBD1 or TRBD2 (5 bases each). Between the trimmed V and J ends, which lost 3 bases and 9 bases, there was a span of 19 bases. The CDR3 contains 15 residues. Germline V gene sequence: CDR1 SGDLS, CDR2 YYNGEE. The DNA of the CDR3 is TGTGCCAGCAGCGGAGAGATAGGGGCCGGGGTTGAGCAGTTCTTC. As protein: CASSGEIGAGVEQFF.

This clone was seen only once. V is TRBV6-5 and J is TRBJ1-5; possible D gene TRBD1, 5 bases. The CDR3 sequence is 13 residues long. Trimming left V 2 bases short and J 7 bases short, with 9 bases between. The germline V gene encodes CDR1 MNHEY and CDR2 SVGAGI. The DNA for the CDR3 is TGTGCCAGCAGTTACAGGGGAGTCCAGCCCCAGCATTTT. It codes for CASSYRGVQPQHF.

The chain employs TRBV29-1 and TRBJ1-2; D not resolved. V dropped 0 bases and J dropped 7 bases, with 6 bases sitting between them. The CDR3 is made up of 11 amino acids. Looked up from germline, CDR1 is SQVTM and CDR2 is ANQGSEA. CDR3: CSVEDRSGYTF. The CDR3 region has the DNA TGCAGCGTTGAAGATCGGTCTGGCTACACCTTC.